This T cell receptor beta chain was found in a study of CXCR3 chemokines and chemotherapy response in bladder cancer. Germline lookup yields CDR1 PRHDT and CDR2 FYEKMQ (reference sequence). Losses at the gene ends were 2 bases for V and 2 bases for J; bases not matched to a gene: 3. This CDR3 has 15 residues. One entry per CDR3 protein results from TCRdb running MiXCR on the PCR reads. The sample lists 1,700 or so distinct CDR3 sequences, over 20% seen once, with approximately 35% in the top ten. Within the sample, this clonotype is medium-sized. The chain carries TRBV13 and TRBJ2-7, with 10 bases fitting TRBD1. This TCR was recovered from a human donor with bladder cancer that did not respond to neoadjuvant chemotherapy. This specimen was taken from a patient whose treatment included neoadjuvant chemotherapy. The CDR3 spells CASSLRGQGTYEQYF. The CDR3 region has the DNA TGTGCCAGCAGCTTAAGGGGACAGGGGACCTACGAGCAGTACTTC.